The 10 T cell receptor beta chains reported below all come from one sample, sequenced in a study of T cells in Graves' hyperthyroidism and ophthalmopathy. RNA transcripts provided the source from which TCR beta CDR3 regions were amplified. The HTBI primer set drove a first-round RT-PCR of the TCR CDR3. TCRdb independently ran MiXCR on the multiplex PCR reads; one entry per CDR3 protein. This sample yields about 510,000 distinct CDR3 sequences, of which 14% are seen a single time; approximately 13% belongs to the top ten. The source material was blood. These receptors were obtained from a woman between 35 and 50 years old with Graves' hyperthyroidism.

This clonotype was seen repeatedly, ten times or more. The V gene is TRBV2, the J gene TRBJ1-2; D is undetermined. The CDR3 is made up of 13 amino acids. Germline CDR1 reads SNHLY; CDR2 reads FYNNEI. V lost 7 bases to trimming and J lost 5 bases, with 14 bases between them. The CDR3, as DNA: TGTGCCAGCATTCCGACACCTCCTTATGGCTACACCTTC. Translated: CASIPTPPYGYTF.

This clonotype was observed a few times. The chain recombines TRBV30 with TRBJ2-1; 7 bases line up with TRBD1. The CDR3 has 14 residues. The junction had 8 bases not matched to a gene; V was cut back by 1 base and J by 8 bases. CDR1 GTSNPN and CDR2 SVGIG come from the germline V gene (reference sequence). For the CDR3, the DNA is TGTGCCTGGAGTGATAACAGGGGTAACGATGAGCAGTTCTTC. Amino acid sequence: CAWSDNRGNDEQFF.

The chain carries TRBV5-4 and TRBJ1-4; TRBD1 might be the D (6 bases). Deletions cut 3 bases from V and 8 bases from J, with 14 bases between. Germline CDR1 and CDR2: SGHNT and YYREEE (reference sequence). The CDR3 length is 14 residues. The CDR3 sequence: CASSSGAGEEKLFF. DNA of the CDR3: TGTGCCAGCAGCTCCGGAGCAGGGGAGGAAAAACTGTTTTTT.

This clonotype came up a few times. The rearrangement joins TRBV7-2 to TRBJ1-5, with D perhaps TRBD1 (6 bases). V lost 7 bases and J 4 bases, leaving 20 bases between the germline ends. From germline, CDR1 is SGHTA and CDR2 FQGNSA. CDR3 length: 16 residues. This CDR3 is CASKRGAGGINQPQHF. CDR3 DNA: TGTGCCAGCAAAAGGGGGGCGGGGGGAATTAATCAGCCCCAGCATTTT. The variable domain in full, completed from reference TRBV7-2 and TRBJ1-5, reads GAGVSQSPSNKVTEKGKDVELRCDPISGHTALYWYRQSLGQGLEFLIYFQGNSAPDKSGLPSDRFSAERTGGSVSTLTIQRTQQEDSAVYLCASKRGAGGINQPQHFGDGTRLSIL.

About this clonotype: A much bigger clone sits one base away, suggesting this may be a read error. V is TRBV24-1 and J is TRBJ2-7, with 7 bases identical to TRBD1. Germline CDR1 KGHDR, CDR2 SFDVKD. This CDR3 region has 12 residues. Here the CDR3 reads CAASGDSSEQYF. CDR3 nucleotide sequence: TGTGCCGCCAGTGGGGACAGTAGCGAGCAGTACTTC.

In its sample, this clonotype was seen many times. The J gene is TRBJ1-5, the V gene TRBV2; 7 nucleotides match TRBD1. V was pared by 1 base and J by 5 bases, with 5 bases of the junction left unmatched. Germline V gene lookup returns CDR1 SNHLY and CDR2 FYNNEI. There are 15 residues in the CDR3. The CDR3 sequence is CASSEGAQGHQPQHF. The CDR3 nucleotides are TGTGCCAGCAGTGAAGGAGCACAGGGGCATCAGCCCCAGCATTTT. Full variable domain (missing parts from reference TRBV2 and TRBJ1-5): EPEVTQTPSHQVTQMGQEVILRCVPISNHLYFYWYRQILGQKVEFLVSFYNNEISEKSEIFDDQFSVERPDGSNFTLKIRSTKLEDSAMYFCASSEGAQGHQPQHFGDGTRLSIL.

This clonotype was counted many times. The rearrangement uses TRBV3-1 and TRBJ1-1, with unresolved D. The CDR3 loop spans 14 amino acids. Germline lookup yields CDR1 LGHDT and CDR2 YNNKEL (reference sequence). Deletions cut 4 bases from V and 2 bases from J, with 11 bases between. The CDR3 region is CASSRALGNTEAFF. The CDR3 bases are TGTGCCAGCAGCCGGGCGCTGGGTAACACTGAAGCTTTCTTT.

This clonotype was recorded at least ten times. The chain joins TRBV28 to TRBJ2-7, with TRBD2 matching over 8 bases. Germline V gene sequence: CDR1 MDHEN, CDR2 SYDVKM. The CDR3 has 14 residues. V shed 7 bases, J shed 0 bases, and the junction held 5 bases outside the gene matches. The CDR3 DNA follows: TGTGCCAGCAAGTTAGCGGGACCCTCCTACGAGCAGTACTTC. The encoded protein is CASKLAGPSYEQYF. Full variable domain (missing parts from reference TRBV28 and TRBJ2-7): DVKVTQSSRYLVKRTGEKVFLECVQDMDHENMFWYRQDPGLGLRLIYFSYDVKMKEKGDIPEGYSVSREKKERFSLILESASTNQTSMYLCASKLAGPSYEQYFGPGTRLTVT.

The chain recombines TRBV9 with TRBJ2-5; D perhaps matches TRBD2 (5 bases). The CDR3 consists of 13 residues. Germline CDR1 SGDLS, CDR2 YYNGEE. V was pared by 0 bases and J by 4 bases, with 7 bases between. CDR3 in amino acids: CASSVGSGETQYF. The CDR3 coding sequence is TGTGCCAGCAGCGTAGGGAGCGGAGAGACCCAGTACTTC.

This clonotype was counted many times. This chain links TRBV19 with TRBJ1-1; 7 bases are shared with TRBD1. J lost 9 bases, V lost 9 bases, and 13 bases had no gene match. The CDR3 extends over 13 amino acids. Germline V gives CDR1 LNHDA, CDR2 SQIVND (reference sequence). The CDR3 region has the DNA TGTGCCAGCCGGGTGAGAACAGGGGAAAAAGCTTTCTTT. Its protein product is CASRVRTGEKAFF. The variable domain in full, completed from reference TRBV19 and TRBJ1-1, reads DGGITQSPKYLFRKEGQNVTLSCEQNLNHDAMYWYRQDPGQGLRLIYYSQIVNDFQKGDIAEGYSVSREKKESFPLTVTSAQKNPTAFYLCASRVRTGEKAFFGQGTRLTVV.